These 32 T cell receptor beta chains came from one sample sequenced in a study of T-cell memory formation after mild COVID-19. MiXCR, applied by TCRdb to the 5' RACE reads, yields one record per CDR3 protein. The repertoire includes some 190,000 distinct CDR3 sequences, 18% of them detected once, and roughly 2.4% sits in the top ten. The sequenced sample was PBMCs or a T cell subset sorted from them (not recorded which). The origin of the receptors is an adult woman who had mild COVID-19 (a few samples of this study predate the infection). Cell type and time point are not known.

This clonotype was seen more than once but under ten times. In nucleotides, the CDR3 is TGCGCCAGCAGCCAGGGTACAGGGGGGGCCAACGTCCTGACTTTC. Protein sequence: CASSQGTGGANVLTF. V is TRBV5-1 and J is TRBJ2-6; possible D gene TRBD1, 6 bases. Trimming took off 4 bases at V and 4 bases at J, with 12 bases between the two ends. CDR1 is SGHRS and CDR2 is YFSETQ in the germline V gene. The CDR3 spans 15 residues.

This clonotype was counted at least ten times. CDR3 nucleotide sequence: TGCGCCAGCAGCAAAGGACTAGCGGGGGTCACAGATACGCAGTATTTT. Its translation is CASSKGLAGVTDTQYF. This chain joins TRBV5-1 and TRBJ2-3; 13 bases line up with TRBD2. Germline values: CDR1 SGHRS, CDR2 YFSETQ. The CDR3 is 16 amino acids. Trimming removed 4 bases from V and 2 bases from J; junction bases left unmatched: 4. Together with reference TRBV5-1 and TRBJ2-3, the CDR3 gives the full variable domain: KAGVTQTPRYLIKTRGQQVTLSCSPISGHRSVSWYQQTPGQGLQFLFEYFSETQRNKGNFPGRFSGRQFSNSRSEMNVSTLELGDSALYLCASSKGLAGVTDTQYFGPGTRLTVL.

This clonotype was seen a few times. The CDR3: CASSYSSGSTGEQFF. In DNA form, the CDR3 reads TGTGCCAGCAGTTACTCCAGCGGGAGTACGGGGGAGCAGTTCTTC. The gene calls are TRBV6-5 and TRBJ2-1; 8 bases agree with TRBD2. V lost 0 bases and J lost 10; bases outside the gene matches: 8. CDR3 length: 15 amino acids. Looked up from germline, CDR1 is MNHEY and CDR2 is SVGAGI.

This clonotype has more than one count but fewer than ten. V is TRBV24-1 and J is TRBJ2-3, with a weak D call TRBD1 (5 bases). Trimming cost V 1 base and J 3 bases, with 10 bases left between them. This CDR3 comprises 15 residues. Germline lookup yields CDR1 KGHDR and CDR2 SFDVKD. The CDR3 DNA reads TGTGCCACCAGTGATTTTGGGCAGGGAACAGATACGCAGTATTTT. This encodes CATSDFGQGTDTQYF.

The chain has TRBV5-1 and TRBJ1-2; D is unresolved. The V gene's germline CDR1 is SGHRS and CDR2 YFSETQ. V was shortened by 0 bases and J by 6 bases, with 9 bases between the two germline ends. There are 13 residues in the CDR3. CDR3 amino acids: CASSLEGGHGYTF. The CDR3 bases are TGCGCCAGCAGCTTGGAAGGCGGCCATGGCTACACCTTC.

The chain uses TRBV3-1 and TRBJ1-2; no clear D. V was shortened by 4 bases and J by 4 bases, with 10 bases between the two germline ends. Germline V gene data show CDR1 as LGHDT and CDR2 as YNNKEL (reference sequence). The CDR3 is made up of 13 amino acids. For the CDR3, the DNA is TGTGCCAGCAGCCGAACTGATCTCTATGGCTACACCTTC. Its protein product is CASSRTDLYGYTF. Together with reference TRBV3-1 and TRBJ1-2, the CDR3 gives the full variable domain: DTAVSQTPKYLVTQMGNDKSIKCEQNLGHDTMYWYKQDSKKFLKIMFSYNNKELIINETVPNRFSPKSPDKAHLNLHINSLELGDSAVYFCASSRTDLYGYTFGSGTRLTVV.

This chain joins TRBV4-3 and TRBJ2-3, with 9 bases lining up with TRBD2. Germline trimming cut 2 bases from V and 6 bases from J; bases unmatched to any gene: 15. Germline V gives CDR1 LGHNA, CDR2 YSLEER. This CDR3 spans 18 amino acids. In DNA, the CDR3 is TGCGCCAGCAGCCAAACCTCTGGGGCGGCGGGAGGGCGCGATACGCAGTATTTT. The encoded protein is CASSQTSGAAGGRDTQYF.

The sample holds a few counts of this clonotype. The rearrangement joins TRBV7-8 to TRBJ1-5; the D is unclear. V lost 1 base and J 7 bases, leaving 8 bases between the germline ends. Germline V gives CDR1 SGHVS, CDR2 FQNEAQ. The CDR3 runs 13 residues. CDR3 residues: CASSLGTEQPQHF. CDR3 sequence (DNA): TGTGCCAGCAGCTTAGGGACTGAGCAGCCCCAGCATTTT.

This clonotype was found many times. The V gene is TRBV23-1, the J gene TRBJ2-7; 8 nucleotides align to TRBD2. TRBV23-1 is assigned to the ORF class and has an uncertain function. CDR3 length: 18 residues. V was clipped by 0 bases and J by 1 base; unmatched bases: 11. CDR3 in DNA: TGCGCCAGCAGTCAATCGCCGGGTAGCGGGGAACCTTCCTACGAGCAGTACTTC. This sequence encodes CASSQSPGSGEPSYEQYF.

This clonotype was seen a handful of times. J is TRBJ2-1 and V is TRBV7-8; 8 bases align to TRBD2. V lost 4 bases, J lost 12 bases, and 23 bases stayed unmatched. The CDR3 extends over 18 amino acids. Germline V gives CDR1 SGHVS, CDR2 FQNEAQ. CDR3 sequence (DNA): TGTGCCAGCAGCTCCCGTTTTATCGAGCGGGAGAGAAGTGGGGGGCAGTTCTTC. Its protein is CASSSRFIERERSGGQFF.

The chain couples TRBV4-3 to TRBJ2-2; TRBD1 matches 10 bases. This CDR3 has 18 residues. Germline lookup yields CDR1 LGHNA and CDR2 YSLEER. V was pared by 1 base and J by 5 bases, with 10 bases of the junction left unmatched. CDR3 amino acids: CASSQGPPGTGDTGELFF. As DNA, the CDR3 is TGCGCCAGCAGCCAAGGTCCTCCCGGGACAGGGGATACCGGGGAGCTGTTTTTT.

The table lists this clonotype with many counts. This chain joins TRBV4-1 and TRBJ2-5; D perhaps matches TRBD2 (5 bases). This CDR3 is built from 16 residues. Trimming stripped 0 bases from V and 3 bases from J, with 14 bases between. Germline CDR1 reads MGHRA; CDR2 reads YSYEKL. Here the CDR3 DNA reads TGCGCCAGCAGCCAAGACAACGGGGAAATAAAAGAGACCCAGTACTTC. Protein sequence: CASSQDNGEIKETQYF.

This clonotype was observed a handful of times. The chain couples TRBV6-5 to TRBJ2-7; D possibly corresponds to TRBD2 (6 bases). The CDR3 has 14 residues. CDR1 and CDR2 from the germline V gene are MNHEY and SVGAGI. The germline V and J ends were trimmed by 2 bases and 2 bases, with 10 bases remaining between them. This CDR3 is CASSYGLAAYEQYF. As DNA, the CDR3 is TGTGCCAGCAGTTACGGGTTAGCGGCCTACGAGCAGTACTTC.

This clonotype occurred a few times. V usage is TRBV27 and J usage is TRBJ1-6; D not certain. V was shortened by 6 bases and J by 9 bases, with 18 bases between the two germline ends. The CDR3 length is 15 residues. Per germline, CDR1 MNHEY and CDR2 SMNVEV (reference sequence). The CDR3 bases are TGTGCCAGCAGCCGAATTTTGAGCCCAAGTTCACCCCTCCACTTT. It codes for CASSRILSPSSPLHF.

There are a few counts of this clonotype. This chain connects TRBV3-1 to TRBJ2-2; no clear D gene. The CDR3 is 12 residues long. The V gene lost 1 base and the J gene lost 6 bases, with 3 bases spanning the gap. From germline, CDR1 is LGHDT and CDR2 YNNKEL (reference sequence). CDR3 protein: CASSQVPGELFF. The CDR3 DNA reads TGTGCCAGCAGCCAAGTTCCCGGGGAGCTGTTTTTT.

The V and J genes are TRBV20-1 and TRBJ2-7; D remains unclear. The CDR3 totals 12 residues. Deletions cut 1 base from V and 1 base from J, with 5 bases between. From germline, CDR1 is DFQATT and CDR2 SNEGSKA (reference sequence). The CDR3 is CSARVISYEQYF. The CDR3 DNA follows: TGCAGTGCTAGAGTCATATCCTACGAGCAGTACTTC.

The chain carries TRBV12-3 or TRBV12-4 and TRBJ2-1; unclear D gene. V was clipped by 6 bases and J by 3 bases, with 12 bases between them. There are 14 residues in the CDR3. The CDR3 region has the DNA TGTGCCAGCAGCCCCGACACCCTCTACAATGAGCAGTTCTTC. Translating it yields CASSPDTLYNEQFF.

As to this clonotype: One end of the junction is discordant with germline, which a read error may explain. The chain is built from TRBV5-1 and TRBJ2-5, with 8 nucleotides matching TRBD1. Germline CDR1 and CDR2: SGHRS and YFSETQ. The CDR3 covers 15 residues. In nucleotides, the CDR3 is TGCGCCAGCAGCATGGGAGCAGGGGGCAGAGAGACACAGTACTTC. Amino acids: CASSMGAGGRETQYF.

This clonotype was found a few times. This chain uses TRBV4-1 with TRBJ2-3, with 8 bases that match TRBD2. V was clipped by 0 bases and J by 2 bases; unmatched bases: 7. Germline CDR1 is MGHRA and CDR2 is YSYEKL. This CDR3 contains 17 residues. CDR3 coding DNA: TGCGCCAGCAGCCAAGATGATGCGGGGGGTCCCACAGATACGCAGTATTTT. Encoded protein: CASSQDDAGGPTDTQYF.

This clonotype was seen more than once but under ten times. The chain is built from TRBV9 and TRBJ2-7; D not resolved. V lost 0 bases and J 3 bases, leaving 10 bases between the germline ends. This CDR3 comprises 14 residues. The germline gives CDR1 SGDLS, CDR2 YYNGEE. CDR3 in amino acids: CASSVATAGYEQYF. Here the CDR3 DNA reads TGTGCCAGCAGCGTAGCTACAGCTGGCTACGAGCAGTACTTC. Filled out from reference TRBV9 and TRBJ2-7, the complete variable domain reads DSGVTQTPKHLITATGQRVTLRCSPRSGDLSVYWYQQSLDQGLQFLIQYYNGEERAKGNILERFSAQQFPDLHSELNLSSLELGDSALYFCASSVATAGYEQYFGPGTRLTVT.

The chain is built from TRBV7-8 and TRBJ1-2; D not certain. Trimming shortened V by 6 bases and J by 8 bases, and 31 bases separated the two germline ends. CDR1 and CDR2 from the germline V gene are SGHVS and FQNEAQ. The CDR3 contains 18 residues. DNA for the CDR3: TGTGCCAGCAGTCGAACGACGACCCAGCAGTTGGGGTCGGAAGGCTACACCTTC. It codes for CASSRTTTQQLGSEGYTF. The full variable domain, its missing parts supplied by reference TRBV7-8 and TRBJ1-2, is GAGVSQSPRYKVAKRGQDVALRCDPISGHVSLFWYQQALGQGPEFLTYFQNEAQLDKSGLPSDRFFAERPEGSVSTLKIQRTQQEDSAVYLCASSRTTTQQLGSEGYTFGSGTRLTVV.

This clonotype was found a few times. CDR3 amino acids: CASRLGLAGTYNEQFF. The CDR3 DNA follows: TGTGCCAGCAGGTTGGGACTAGCGGGGACCTACAATGAGCAGTTCTTC. The chain uses TRBV3-1 and TRBJ2-1; 13 bases line up with TRBD2. The CDR3 totals 16 residues. Looked up from germline, CDR1 is LGHDT and CDR2 is YNNKEL (reference sequence). V trimming: 6 bases; J trimming: 2 bases; junction bases outside the gene matches: 4.

There are many counts of this clonotype. This chain uses TRBV5-6 with TRBJ2-2; a weak D match, TRBD2 (6 bases). Trimming pared 4 bases from V and 6 bases from J, leaving 16 bases between. The germline V gene encodes CDR1 SGHDT and CDR2 YYEEEE. CDR3 length: 15 amino acids. In nucleotides, the CDR3 is TGTGCCAGCAGCCCGTCGGGACTGATCGCCGGGGAGCTGTTTTTT. Encoded protein: CASSPSGLIAGELFF.

The chain is built from TRBV10-3 and TRBJ1-5; possible D gene TRBD1, 6 bases. Per the germline V gene, CDR1 is ENHRY and CDR2 is SYGVKD. Trimming took off 4 bases at V and 7 bases at J, with 14 bases between the two ends. The CDR3 runs to 14 residues. The CDR3 spells CAISGGTNSQPQHF. The CDR3 coding sequence is TGTGCCATCAGTGGCGGGACAAACTCCCAGCCCCAGCATTTT.

The genes are TRBV3-1 and TRBJ2-2; D is undetermined. The CDR3 covers 15 residues. Trimming cost V 3 bases and J 4 bases, with 12 bases left between them. CDR1 and CDR2 (germline): LGHDT, YNNKEL (reference sequence). In DNA form, the CDR3 reads TGTGCCAGCAGCCAGTACACCACAAGCACCGGGGAGCTGTTTTTT. Amino acid sequence: CASSQYTTSTGELFF.

This clonotype was detected a few times. This chain uses TRBV6-5 with TRBJ1-2; TRBD1 aligns across 7 bases. The V and J ends lost 6 bases and 1 base, in that order; junction bases with no gene match: 5. Germline V gene sequence: CDR1 MNHEY, CDR2 SVGAGI. The CDR3 contains 14 residues. In nucleotides, the CDR3 is TGTGCCAGCAGCACAGGGGACCTTAACTATGGCTACACCTTC. It yields the protein CASSTGDLNYGYTF.

This clonotype was seen a handful of times. The V call is TRBV7-2, the J call TRBJ2-3; 7 nucleotides agree with TRBD2. V dropped 4 bases and J dropped 5; count of bases not matched to a gene: 9. The CDR3 is 15 amino acids. The germline V gene has CDR1 SGHTA and CDR2 FQGNSA. CDR3 in amino acids: CASSSEGLSGDTQYF. CDR3 DNA sequence: TGTGCCAGCAGCTCCGAGGGACTATCGGGAGATACGCAGTATTTT.

This clonotype came up a few times. The rearrangement links TRBV20-1 to TRBJ2-2; 10 bases agree with TRBD2. Germline assignment: CDR1 DFQATT and CDR2 SNEGSKA (reference sequence). The CDR3 runs to 16 residues. Losses at the gene ends were 0 bases for V and 1 base for J; bases not matched to a gene: 2. The CDR3 loop is CSARDWTSGNTGELFF. The CDR3 bases are TGCAGTGCTAGAGACTGGACTAGCGGGAACACCGGGGAGCTGTTTTTT.

The chain couples TRBV4-1 to TRBJ1-2; D is undetermined. The germline CDR1 and CDR2 sequences are MGHRA and YSYEKL. This CDR3 has 14 residues. The V gene lost 3 bases and the J gene lost 8 bases, with 16 bases spanning the gap. The CDR3 loop reads CASSHRGLSAGYTF. The CDR3 nucleotides read TGCGCCAGCAGCCACCGCGGGCTTTCTGCCGGCTACACCTTC.

The chain carries TRBV2 and TRBJ2-2; 10 bases line up with TRBD1. Unmatched junction bases numbered 5, after V lost 5 bases and J lost 5 bases. The CDR3 has 15 residues. CDR1 is SNHLY and CDR2 is FYNNEI in the germline V gene. In nucleotides, the CDR3 is TGTGCCAGCAGTTCCGGGACAGGGGTAACCGGGGAGCTGTTTTTT. Protein: CASSSGTGVTGELFF.

This clonotype turned up a few times. The rearrangement links TRBV12-3 or TRBV12-4 to TRBJ2-5; a weak D match, TRBD2 (6 bases). CDR3 length: 15 amino acids. Trimming cost V 5 bases and J 5 bases, with 18 bases left between them. The DNA of the CDR3 is TGTGCCAGCAGTCACCGTGCGGGGCGGGTGGAGACCCAGTACTTC. Translating gives CASSHRAGRVETQYF.

The CDR3: CASSFNTGLADTQYF. CDR3 DNA: TGTGCCAGCAGCTTTAATACAGGGCTGGCAGATACGCAGTATTTT. The J gene is TRBJ2-3, the V gene TRBV11-2; a possible D gene is TRBD1 (6 bases). The CDR3 has 15 amino acids. CDR1 is SGHAT and CDR2 is FQNNGV in the germline V gene. V was cut by 3 bases and J by 4 bases, with 14 bases left in between. Full variable domain (outside the CDR3, taken from reference TRBV11-2 and TRBJ2-3): EAGVAQSPRYKIIEKRQSVAFWCNPISGHATLYWYQQILGQGPKLLIQFQNNGVVDDSQLPKDRFSAERLKGVDSTLKIQPAKLEDSAVYLCASSFNTGLADTQYFGPGTRLTVL.